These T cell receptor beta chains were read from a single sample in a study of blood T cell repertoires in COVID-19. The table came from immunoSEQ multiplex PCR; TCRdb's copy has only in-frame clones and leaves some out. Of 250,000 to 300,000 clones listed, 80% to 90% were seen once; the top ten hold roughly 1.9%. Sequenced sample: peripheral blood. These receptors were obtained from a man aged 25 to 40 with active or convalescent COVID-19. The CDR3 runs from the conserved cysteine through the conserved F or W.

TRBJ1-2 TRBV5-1 CASSLDTTGDYGYTF
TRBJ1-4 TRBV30 CAWRQFGTGGEKLFF
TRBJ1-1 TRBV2 CASSAGTANTEAFF
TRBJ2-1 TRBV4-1 CASSQDFGTSGGAREQFF
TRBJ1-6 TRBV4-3 CASSQDGGVNSPLHF
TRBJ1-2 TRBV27 CASSFGGMYGYTF
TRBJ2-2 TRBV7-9 CASSLGTAVRENTGELFF
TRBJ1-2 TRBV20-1 CSAVGVYGYTF
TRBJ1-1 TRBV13 CASSEGTGHLNTEAFF
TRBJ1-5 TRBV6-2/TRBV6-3 CASSYPEGAVTLPNQPQHF
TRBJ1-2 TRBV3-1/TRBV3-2 CASSQAGVANYGYTF
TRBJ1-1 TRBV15 CATSIGHRGGRTEAFF
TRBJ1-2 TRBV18 CASSPPGTERYGYTF
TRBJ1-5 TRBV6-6 CASTMYRGSNQPQHF
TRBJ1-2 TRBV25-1 CASSVSVGDSFYGYTF
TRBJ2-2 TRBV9 CASSEAAANTGELFF
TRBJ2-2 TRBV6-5 CASGTGQPNTGELFF
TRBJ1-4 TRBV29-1 CSVRGSNEKLFF
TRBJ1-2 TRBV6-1 CASSEGTSEAYGYTF
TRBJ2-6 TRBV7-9 CASSPPLVSSGANVLTF
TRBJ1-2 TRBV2 CASSDTRGYTF
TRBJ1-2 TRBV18 CASSTRGYDYGYTF
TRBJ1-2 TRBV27 CASSLRTGPYGYTF
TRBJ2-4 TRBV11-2 CASSLQGTVQYF
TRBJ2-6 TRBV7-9 CATLIVDGSANVLTF
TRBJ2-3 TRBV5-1 CASSIAGGRTTSTDTQYF
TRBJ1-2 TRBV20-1 CSASGRYGYTF
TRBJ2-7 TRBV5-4 CASSLAGGTRGSYEQYF
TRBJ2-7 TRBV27 CASSLSRGADEQYF
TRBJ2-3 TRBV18 CASSRGQSTDTQYF
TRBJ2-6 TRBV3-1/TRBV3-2 CASSQEGLSGANVLTF
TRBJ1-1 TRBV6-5 CASSYSRIQGHTEAFF
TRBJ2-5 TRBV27 CASSPALGSGGRETQYF
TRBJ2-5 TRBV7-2 CASSSGVQETQYF
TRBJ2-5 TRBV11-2 CASSLGTSGGIQETQYF